The 20 T cell receptor beta chains below all came from one sample that was sequenced in a study of blood T cell repertoires in COVID-19. Data came from immunoSEQ multiplex PCR; TCRdb stores just in-frame clones and leaves some out. The sample lists 30,000 to 35,000 clones, over 90% seen once, with around 5.2% in the top ten. Sequencing used peripheral blood. Receptors were obtained from a human donor in a cohort sampled during active COVID-19.

V and J are TRBV7-3 and TRBJ2-5; D is unclear. Trimming took off 3 bases at V and 5 bases at J, with 7 bases between the two ends. This CDR3 comprises 12 residues. Germline V CDR1 and CDR2: SGHTA, FQGTGA. The CDR3 coding sequence is TGTGCCAGCAGCTTTCACGGGGAGACCCAGTACTTC. Its protein product is CASSFHGETQYF.

This clone was seen a handful of times. The CDR3 here is CASSLYSDQPQHF. In DNA, the CDR3 is TGTGCCAGCAGTTTATACTCGGATCAGCCCCAGCATTTT. This sequence joins TRBV27 and TRBJ1-5; D ambiguous. Germline-derived CDR1 and CDR2 are MNHEY and SMNVEV (reference sequence). The CDR3 sequence is 13 residues long. The V end lost 1 base, the J end lost 5 bases, and 6 bases lay between the germline ends.

The chain couples TRBV4-1 to TRBJ1-6, with TRBD1 identical over 9 bases. The CDR3 is 18 residues long. The junction had 13 bases not matched to a gene; V was cut back by 3 bases and J by 7 bases. Germline lookup yields CDR1 MGHRA and CDR2 YSYEKL. CDR3 in amino acids: CASSQANRGLIPNSPLHF. In DNA, the CDR3 is TGCGCCAGCAGCCAGGCTAACAGGGGGCTTATTCCCAATTCACCCCTCCACTTT.

CDR3 in DNA: TGTGCCACCAGCAGAGGACGGACAACTGAAGCTTTCTTT. As protein: CATSRGRTTEAFF. The chain links TRBV15 to TRBJ1-1; tentatively, D is TRBD1 (5 bases). Trimming pared 1 base from V and 5 bases from J, leaving 8 bases between. Germline CDR1 reads LNHNV; CDR2 reads YYDKDF (reference sequence). The CDR3 is 13 residues long.

The chain joins TRBV4-1 to TRBJ2-7; possible D gene TRBD1, 5 bases. CDR3 size: 13 residues. Germline-derived CDR1 and CDR2 are MGHRA and YSYEKL. V shed 4 bases and J shed 2 bases, with 9 bases lying between them. The CDR3 here is CASSLGRAYEQYF. CDR3 bases: TGCGCCAGCAGCCTCGGCAGGGCCTACGAGCAGTACTTC.

This clone has only one observation. The V call is TRBV29-1, the J call TRBJ2-6, with a tentative D call TRBD1 (6 bases). Germline-derived CDR1 and CDR2 are SQVTM and ANQGSEA. CDR3 length: 16 amino acids. The V end lost 6 bases, the J end lost 1 base, and 16 bases lay between the germline ends. The CDR3 reads CSVTGTGWSGANVLTF. In DNA, the CDR3 is TGCAGCGTAACCGGAACAGGGTGGTCTGGGGCCAACGTCCTGACTTTC.

V gene TRBV12-3 or TRBV12-4 combines with J gene TRBJ2-3; tentative D call: TRBD2 (5 bases). The CDR3 sequence is 13 residues long. V lost 5 bases to trimming and J lost 2 bases, with 8 bases between them. The CDR3 DNA sequence: TGTGCCAGCAGTCCGCGGGTCACAGATACGCAGTATTTT. Protein: CASSPRVTDTQYF.

The V call is TRBV10-3, the J call TRBJ2-7, with a possible D match to TRBD1 (5 bases). Trimming removed 3 bases at V and 4 bases at J, with 10 bases between. This CDR3 spans 13 amino acids. Germline V gene sequence: CDR1 ENHRY, CDR2 SYGVKD. CDR3 coding DNA: TGTGCCATCAGTGACCAGGGTTATTACGAGCAGTACTTC. As protein: CAISDQGYYEQYF.

The V gene is TRBV9, the J gene TRBJ1-1; 8 bases are a match to TRBD1. This CDR3 comprises 17 residues. Trimming took 2 bases from V and 3 from J; bases not matched to a gene: 12. CDR1 and CDR2 (germline): SGDLS, YYNGEE. This CDR3 is CASSVSPLRGQDTEAFF. The CDR3 nucleotides read TGTGCCAGCAGCGTGAGCCCTCTCAGGGGGCAGGACACTGAAGCTTTCTTT.

This chain links TRBV27 with TRBJ1-2; 7 bases agree with TRBD1. This CDR3 is 14 amino acids long. The junction had 6 bases not matched to a gene; V was cut back by 2 bases and J by 6 bases. Germline V gene lookup returns CDR1 MNHEY and CDR2 SMNVEV (reference sequence). CDR3: CASSLPGQRDGYTF. The CDR3 region has the DNA TGTGCCAGCAGTTTACCGGGACAGCGGGATGGCTACACCTTC.

This chain connects TRBV5-1 to TRBJ2-6; 8 bases map to TRBD1. V lost 4 bases and J lost 2; bases outside the gene matches: 8. Germline V gene data show CDR1 as SGHRS and CDR2 as YFSETQ. CDR3 length: 17 residues. As DNA, the CDR3 is TGCGCCAGCAGCGTGGACAGGGTAGGCGCTGGGGCCAACGTCCTGACTTTC. This codes for CASSVDRVGAGANVLTF.

The CDR3 sequence: CASSPGDGERYNEQFF. DNA for the CDR3: TGTGCCAGCAGCCCCGGTGACGGGGAGAGGTACAATGAGCAGTTCTTC. The chain couples TRBV7-9 to TRBJ2-1; D might be TRBD2 (5 bases). In germline, CDR1 is SEHNR, CDR2 FQNEAQ (reference sequence). V lost 5 bases to trimming and J lost 4 bases, with 18 bases between them. There are 16 residues in the CDR3.

The J gene is TRBJ2-7, the V gene TRBV19; 9 bases agree with TRBD2. The CDR3 has 16 residues. From germline, CDR1 is LNHDA and CDR2 SQIVND (reference sequence). Trimming took 5 bases from V and 5 from J; bases not matched to a gene: 13. CDR3 in DNA: TGTGCCAGTAGTTCCTTAGCGGGAGCCCTTGTGGACGAGCAGTACTTC. Protein product: CASSSLAGALVDEQYF.

This clone has a single count. This rearrangement joins TRBV28 to TRBJ1-3; D gene unclear. This CDR3 contains 16 residues. V was clipped by 2 bases and J by 0 bases, with 11 bases between them. CDR1 is MDHEN and CDR2 is SYDVKM in the germline V gene. CDR3 loop: CASSLSGAFSGNTIYF. CDR3 bases: TGTGCCAGCAGTTTAAGTGGAGCTTTCTCTGGAAACACCATATATTTT. The whole variable domain, filled in from reference TRBV28 and TRBJ1-3, reads DVKVTQSSRYLVKRTGEKVFLECVQDMDHENMFWYRQDPGLGLRLIYFSYDVKMKEKGDIPEGYSVSREKKERFSLILESASTNQTSMYLCASSLSGAFSGNTIYFGEGSWLTVV.

This chain links TRBV9 with TRBJ1-4; 9 nucleotides match TRBD1. The CDR3 is 15 residues long. Trimming removed 4 bases from V and 7 bases from J; junction bases left unmatched: 8. Germline CDR1 reads SGDLS; CDR2 reads YYNGEE. The CDR3 loop reads CASSLRQGGGEKLFF. The CDR3 nucleotides are TGTGCCAGCAGCCTTCGACAGGGGGGTGGTGAAAAACTGTTTTTT.

The V call is TRBV30, the J call TRBJ2-7; D not resolved. This CDR3 is built from 11 residues. Germline V gene lookup returns CDR1 GTSNPN and CDR2 SVGIG (reference sequence). Trimming took 0 bases from V and 2 from J, leaving 2 bases between them. CDR3 region: CAWSVAYEQYF. For the CDR3, the DNA is TGTGCCTGGAGTGTCGCCTACGAGCAGTACTTC.

The chain uses TRBV6-5 and TRBJ1-5; D unresolved. CDR3 length equals 16 residues. The germline V and J ends were trimmed by 0 bases and 0 bases, with 9 bases remaining between them. Germline V gene sequence: CDR1 MNHEY, CDR2 SVGAGI. The CDR3 coding sequence is TGTGCCAGCAGTTACTCGTACTCCGGTAGCAATCAGCCCCAGCATTTT. Amino acids: CASSYSYSGSNQPQHF.

The chain uses TRBV6-5 and TRBJ2-2; the match to TRBD1 covers 8 bases. The length of the CDR3 is 13 residues. V shed 8 bases, J shed 8 bases, and the junction held 7 bases outside the gene matches. Germline CDR1 is MNHEY and CDR2 is SVGAGI. As DNA, the CDR3 is TGTGCCAGCTACGAGACAGGGGCTGGGGAGCTGTTTTTT. Translated: CASYETGAGELFF.

As DNA, the CDR3 is TGTGCCAGCAGCTTGGACGTCAACTTAGATAAAGAGACCCAGTACTTC. Translated, it gives CASSLDVNLDKETQYF. This sequence joins TRBV5-4 and TRBJ2-5, with unresolved D. This CDR3 spans 16 amino acids. Looked up from germline, CDR1 is SGHNT and CDR2 is YYREEE (reference sequence). Trimming took 0 bases from V and 3 from J, leaving 15 bases between them.

In its sample, this clone was seen once. The chain recombines TRBV5-1 with TRBJ2-2; D might be TRBD1 (5 bases). Trimming removed 8 bases from V and 1 base from J, with 21 bases in between. The germline gives CDR1 SGHRS, CDR2 YFSETQ. CDR3 length: 17 amino acids. The CDR3 DNA sequence: TGCGCCAGTCGGACGTTTACCTCGACAGTGAACACCGGGGAGCTGTTTTTT. The encoded protein is CASRTFTSTVNTGELFF.